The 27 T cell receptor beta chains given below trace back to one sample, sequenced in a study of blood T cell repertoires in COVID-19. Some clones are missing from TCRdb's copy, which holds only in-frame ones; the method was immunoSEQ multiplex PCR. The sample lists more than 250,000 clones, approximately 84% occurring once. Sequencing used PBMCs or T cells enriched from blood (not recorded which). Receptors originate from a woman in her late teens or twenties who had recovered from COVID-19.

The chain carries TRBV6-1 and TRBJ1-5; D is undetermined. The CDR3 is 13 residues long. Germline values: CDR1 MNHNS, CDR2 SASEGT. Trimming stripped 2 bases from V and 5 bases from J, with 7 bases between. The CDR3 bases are TGTGCCAGCAGTGAATACGGGGATCAGCCCCAGCATTTT. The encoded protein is CASSEYGDQPQHF.

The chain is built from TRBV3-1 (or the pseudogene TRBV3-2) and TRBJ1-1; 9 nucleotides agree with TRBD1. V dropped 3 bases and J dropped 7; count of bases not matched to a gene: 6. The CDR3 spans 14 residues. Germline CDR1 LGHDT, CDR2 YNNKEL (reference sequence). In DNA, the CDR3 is TGTGCCAGCAGCCAGGCCGGGACAGGGAGTGAAGCTTTCTTT. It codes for CASSQAGTGSEAFF.

DNA of the CDR3: TGTGCCAGCAGTGCCGGGTACCAAGAGACCCAGTACTTC. Amino acids: CASSAGYQETQYF. This rearrangement joins TRBV6-1 to TRBJ2-5, with D unresolved. This CDR3 comprises 13 residues. The V gene's germline CDR1 is MNHNS and CDR2 SASEGT. Deletions cut 4 bases from V and 0 bases from J, with 6 bases between.

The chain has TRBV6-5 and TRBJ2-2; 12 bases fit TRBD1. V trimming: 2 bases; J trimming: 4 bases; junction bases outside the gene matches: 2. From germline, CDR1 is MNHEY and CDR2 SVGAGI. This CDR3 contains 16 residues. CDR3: CASSYGTGGITGELFF. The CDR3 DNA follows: TGTGCCAGCAGTTACGGGACAGGGGGCATCACCGGGGAGCTGTTTTTT.

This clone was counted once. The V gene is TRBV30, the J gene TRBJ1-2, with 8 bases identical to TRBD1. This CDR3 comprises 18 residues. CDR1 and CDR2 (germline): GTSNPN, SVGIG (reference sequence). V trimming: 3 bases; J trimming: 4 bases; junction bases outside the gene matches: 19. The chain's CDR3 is CAWRNSGTGTLPGYGYTF. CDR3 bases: TGTGCCTGGAGAAACTCCGGGACAGGAACCCTTCCAGGCTATGGCTACACCTTC.

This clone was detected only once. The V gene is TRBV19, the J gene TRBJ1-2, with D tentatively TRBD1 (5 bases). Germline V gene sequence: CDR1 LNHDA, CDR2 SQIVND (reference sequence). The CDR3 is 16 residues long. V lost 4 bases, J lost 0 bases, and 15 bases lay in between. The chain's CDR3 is CASSTSRVGANYGYTF. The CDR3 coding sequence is TGTGCCAGTAGTACCTCCAGGGTAGGGGCTAACTATGGCTACACCTTC. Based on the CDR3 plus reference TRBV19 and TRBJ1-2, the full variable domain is DGGITQSPKYLFRKEGQNVTLSCEQNLNHDAMYWYRQDPGQGLRLIYYSQIVNDFQKGDIAEGYSVSREKKESFPLTVTSAQKNPTAFYLCASSTSRVGANYGYTFGSGTRLTVV.

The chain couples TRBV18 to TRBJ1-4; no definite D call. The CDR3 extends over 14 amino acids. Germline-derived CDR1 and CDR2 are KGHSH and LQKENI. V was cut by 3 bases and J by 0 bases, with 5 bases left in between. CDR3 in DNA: TGTGCCAGCTCACCGGCTGCAACTAATGAAAAACTGTTTTTT. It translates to CASSPAATNEKLFF.

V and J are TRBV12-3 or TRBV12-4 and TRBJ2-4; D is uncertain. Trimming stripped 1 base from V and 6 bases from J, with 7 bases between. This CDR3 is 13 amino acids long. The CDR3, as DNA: TGTGCCAGCAGTTTAGGGGCAGCAAACATTCAGTACTTC. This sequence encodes CASSLGAANIQYF.

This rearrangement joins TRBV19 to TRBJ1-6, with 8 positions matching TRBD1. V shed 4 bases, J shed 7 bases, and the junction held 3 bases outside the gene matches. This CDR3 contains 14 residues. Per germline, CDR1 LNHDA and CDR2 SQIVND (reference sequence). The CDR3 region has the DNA TGTGCCAGTAGTAGACAGGGGCGGAATTCACCCCTCCACTTT. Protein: CASSRQGRNSPLHF.

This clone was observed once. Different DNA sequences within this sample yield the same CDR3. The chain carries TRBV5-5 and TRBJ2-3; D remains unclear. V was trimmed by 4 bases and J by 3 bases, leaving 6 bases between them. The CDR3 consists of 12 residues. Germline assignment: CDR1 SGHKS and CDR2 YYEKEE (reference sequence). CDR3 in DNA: TGTGCCAGCAGCCCCGGTACAGATACGCAGTATTTT. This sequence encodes CASSPGTDTQYF.

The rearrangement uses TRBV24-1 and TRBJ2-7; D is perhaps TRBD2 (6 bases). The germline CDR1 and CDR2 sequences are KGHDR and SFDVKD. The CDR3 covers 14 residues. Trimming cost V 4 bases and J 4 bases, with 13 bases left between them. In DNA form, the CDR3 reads TGTGCCACCAGTGACACCGGGACTCGATACGAGCAGTACTTC. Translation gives CATSDTGTRYEQYF.

The DNA of the CDR3 is TGCGCCAGCATGCTGCGGGAGGGGTACGAGCAGTACTTC. Translated: CASMLREGYEQYF. This sequence joins TRBV5-1 and TRBJ2-7; TRBD2 matches 9 bases. Looked up from germline, CDR1 is SGHRS and CDR2 is YFSETQ. This CDR3 comprises 13 residues. Unmatched junction bases numbered 5, after V lost 6 bases and J lost 4 bases.

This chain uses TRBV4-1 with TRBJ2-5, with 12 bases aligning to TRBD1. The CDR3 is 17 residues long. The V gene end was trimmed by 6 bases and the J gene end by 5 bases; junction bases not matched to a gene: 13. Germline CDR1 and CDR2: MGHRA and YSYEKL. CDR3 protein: CASRRGTGGVQSETQYF. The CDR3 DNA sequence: TGCGCCAGCAGACGAGGGACAGGGGGCGTCCAGTCGGAGACCCAGTACTTC.

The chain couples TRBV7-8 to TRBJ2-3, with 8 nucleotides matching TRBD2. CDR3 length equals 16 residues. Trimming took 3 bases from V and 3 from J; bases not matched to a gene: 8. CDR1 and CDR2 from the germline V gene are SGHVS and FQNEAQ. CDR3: CASSLNILAGTDTQYF. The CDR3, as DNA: TGTGCCAGCAGCTTGAACATCTTAGCGGGGACAGATACGCAGTATTTT.

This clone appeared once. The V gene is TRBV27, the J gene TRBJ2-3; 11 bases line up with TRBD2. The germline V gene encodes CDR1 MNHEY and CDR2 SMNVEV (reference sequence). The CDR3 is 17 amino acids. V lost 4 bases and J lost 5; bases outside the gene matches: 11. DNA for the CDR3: TGTGCCAGCAGTTCACCTTTAGCGGGAGGGCCAGGAGATACGCAGTATTTT. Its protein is CASSSPLAGGPGDTQYF.

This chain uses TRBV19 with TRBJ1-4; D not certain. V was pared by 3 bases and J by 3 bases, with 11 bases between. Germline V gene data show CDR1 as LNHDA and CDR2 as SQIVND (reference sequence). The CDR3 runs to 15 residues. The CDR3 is CASSIARGANEKLFF. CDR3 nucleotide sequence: TGTGCCAGTAGTATCGCCCGGGGTGCTAATGAAAAACTGTTTTTT.

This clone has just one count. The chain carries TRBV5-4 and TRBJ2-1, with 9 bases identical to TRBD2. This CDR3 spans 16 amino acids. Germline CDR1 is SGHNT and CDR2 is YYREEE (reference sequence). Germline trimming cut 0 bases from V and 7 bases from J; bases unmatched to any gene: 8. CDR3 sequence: CASSLGVASGENEQFF. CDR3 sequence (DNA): TGTGCCAGCAGCTTGGGGGTGGCTAGCGGGGAGAATGAGCAGTTCTTC.

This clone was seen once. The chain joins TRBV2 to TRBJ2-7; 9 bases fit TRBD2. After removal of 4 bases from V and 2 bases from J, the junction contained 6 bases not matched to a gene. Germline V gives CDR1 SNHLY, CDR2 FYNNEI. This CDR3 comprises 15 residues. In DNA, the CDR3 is TGTGCCAGCAGTGCACTGGGACTAGCAACCTACGAGCAGTACTTC. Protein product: CASSALGLATYEQYF.

In DNA, the CDR3 is TGTGCCAGCGGTACCGGGACAGGGGCCACCGGGGAGCTGTTTTTT. This sequence encodes CASGTGTGATGELFF. This rearrangement joins TRBV2 to TRBJ2-2; 10 bases agree with TRBD1. CDR1 and CDR2 (germline): SNHLY, FYNNEI. The length of the CDR3 is 15 residues. Trimming removed 8 bases from V and 4 bases from J; junction bases left unmatched: 7.

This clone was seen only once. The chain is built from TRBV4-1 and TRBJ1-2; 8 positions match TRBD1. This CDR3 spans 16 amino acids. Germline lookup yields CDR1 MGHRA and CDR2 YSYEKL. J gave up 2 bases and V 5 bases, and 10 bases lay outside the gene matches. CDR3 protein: CASSSTRTGQNYGYTF. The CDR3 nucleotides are TGCGCCAGCAGCTCAACGCGGACAGGGCAAAACTATGGCTACACCTTC.

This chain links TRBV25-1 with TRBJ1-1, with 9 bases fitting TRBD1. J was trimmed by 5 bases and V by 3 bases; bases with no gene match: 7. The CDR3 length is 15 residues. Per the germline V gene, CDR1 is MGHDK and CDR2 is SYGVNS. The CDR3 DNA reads TGTGCCAGCAGTGATGAGGGGACAGGGTGGACTGAAGCTTTCTTT. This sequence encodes CASSDEGTGWTEAFF. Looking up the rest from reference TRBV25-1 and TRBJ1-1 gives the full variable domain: EADIYQTPRYLVIGTGKKITLECSQTMGHDKMYWYQQDPGMELHLIHYSYGVNSTEKGDLSSESTVSRIRTEHFPLTLESARPSHTSQYLCASSDEGTGWTEAFFGQGTRLTVV.

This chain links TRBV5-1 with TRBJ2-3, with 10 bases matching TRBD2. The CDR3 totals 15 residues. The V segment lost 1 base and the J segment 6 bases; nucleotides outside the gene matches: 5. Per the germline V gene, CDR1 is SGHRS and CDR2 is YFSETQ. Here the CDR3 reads CASSLLAGGSDTQYF. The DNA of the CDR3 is TGCGCCAGCAGCTTGTTAGCGGGGGGATCGGATACGCAGTATTTT.

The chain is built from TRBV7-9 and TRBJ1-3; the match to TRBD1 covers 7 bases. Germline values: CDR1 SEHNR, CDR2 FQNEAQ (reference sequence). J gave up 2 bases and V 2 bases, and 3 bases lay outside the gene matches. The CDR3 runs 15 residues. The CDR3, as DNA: TGTGCCAGCAGCTTAATGCAGGGGGCTGGAAACACCATATATTTT. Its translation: CASSLMQGAGNTIYF.

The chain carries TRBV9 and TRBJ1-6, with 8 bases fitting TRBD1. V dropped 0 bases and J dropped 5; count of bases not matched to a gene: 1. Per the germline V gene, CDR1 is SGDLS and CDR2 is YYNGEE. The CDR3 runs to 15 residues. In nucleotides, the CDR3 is TGTGCCAGCAGCGTAGCAGGGGGCGATAATTCACCCCTCCACTTT. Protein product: CASSVAGGDNSPLHF.

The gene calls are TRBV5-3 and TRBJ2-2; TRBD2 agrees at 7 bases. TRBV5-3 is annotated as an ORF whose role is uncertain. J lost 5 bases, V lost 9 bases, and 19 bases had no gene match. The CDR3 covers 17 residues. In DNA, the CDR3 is TGTGCCATTCTTAAGGAATTTAGCGCCGGGAGGACCGGGGAGCTGTTTTTT. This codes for CAILKEFSAGRTGELFF.

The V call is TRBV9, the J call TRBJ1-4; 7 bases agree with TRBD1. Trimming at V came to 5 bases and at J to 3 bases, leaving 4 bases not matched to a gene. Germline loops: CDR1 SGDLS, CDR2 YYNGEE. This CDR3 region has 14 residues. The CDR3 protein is CASSYGTANEKLFF. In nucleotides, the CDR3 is TGTGCCAGCAGTTACGGGACAGCTAATGAAAAACTGTTTTTT.

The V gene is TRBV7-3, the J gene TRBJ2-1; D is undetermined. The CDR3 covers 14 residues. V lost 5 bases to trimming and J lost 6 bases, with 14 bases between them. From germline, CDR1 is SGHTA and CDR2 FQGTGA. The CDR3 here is CASSQQFNSNEQFF. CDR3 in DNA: TGTGCCAGCAGCCAACAGTTTAACTCCAATGAGCAGTTCTTC.